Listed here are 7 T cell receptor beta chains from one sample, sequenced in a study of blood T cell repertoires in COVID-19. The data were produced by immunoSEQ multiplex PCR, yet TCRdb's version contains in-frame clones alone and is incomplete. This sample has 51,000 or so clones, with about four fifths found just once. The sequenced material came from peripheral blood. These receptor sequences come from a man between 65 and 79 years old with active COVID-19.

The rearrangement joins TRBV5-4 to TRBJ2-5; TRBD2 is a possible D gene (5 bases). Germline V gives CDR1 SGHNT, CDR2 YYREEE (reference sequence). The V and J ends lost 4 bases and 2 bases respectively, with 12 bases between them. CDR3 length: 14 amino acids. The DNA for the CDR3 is TGTGCCAGCAGCCCGGACCGGGAACAAGAGACCCAGTACTTC. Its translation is CASSPDREQETQYF. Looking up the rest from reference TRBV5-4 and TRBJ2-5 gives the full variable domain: ETGVTQSPTHLIKTRGQQVTLRCSSQSGHNTVSWYQQALGQGPQFIFQYYREEENGRGNFPPRFSGLQFPNYSSELNVNALELDDSALYLCASSPDREQETQYFGPGTRLLVL.

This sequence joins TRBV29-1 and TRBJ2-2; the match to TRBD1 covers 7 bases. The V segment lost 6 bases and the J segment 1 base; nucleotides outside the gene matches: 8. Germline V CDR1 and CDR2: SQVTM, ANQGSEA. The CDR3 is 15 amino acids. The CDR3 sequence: CSVPGTGVNTGELFF. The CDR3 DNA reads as TGCAGCGTCCCTGGTACAGGGGTGAACACCGGGGAGCTGTTTTTT.

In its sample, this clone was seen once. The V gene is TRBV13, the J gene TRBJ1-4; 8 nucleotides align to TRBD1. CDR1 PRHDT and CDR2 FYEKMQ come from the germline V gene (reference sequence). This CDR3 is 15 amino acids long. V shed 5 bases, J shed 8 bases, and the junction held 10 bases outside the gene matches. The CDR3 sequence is CASSRFQGAEEKLFF. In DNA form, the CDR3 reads TGTGCCAGCAGCCGGTTTCAGGGGGCGGAAGAAAAACTGTTTTTT.

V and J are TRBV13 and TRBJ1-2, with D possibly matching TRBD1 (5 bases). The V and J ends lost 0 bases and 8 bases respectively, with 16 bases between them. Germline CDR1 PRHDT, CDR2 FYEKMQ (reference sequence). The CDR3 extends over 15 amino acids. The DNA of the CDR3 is TGTGCCAGCAGCTTAGGCCTGGGGGGGACGGAGGGCTACACCTTC. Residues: CASSLGLGGTEGYTF.

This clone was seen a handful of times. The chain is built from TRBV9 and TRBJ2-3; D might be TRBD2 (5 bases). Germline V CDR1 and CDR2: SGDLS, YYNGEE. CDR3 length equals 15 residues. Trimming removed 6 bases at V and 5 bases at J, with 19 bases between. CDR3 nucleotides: TGTGCCAGCAACCGGAATGCGGGTCGCGGAGATACGCAGTATTTT. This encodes CASNRNAGRGDTQYF.

The chain's CDR3 is CASSLVSSGGEEFF. As DNA, the CDR3 is TGCGCCAGCAGCTTGGTCTCTAGCGGGGGGGAAGAGTTCTTC. The V and J genes are TRBV5-1 and TRBJ2-1; 12 bases line up with TRBD2. Germline CDR1 reads SGHRS; CDR2 reads YFSETQ. Losses at the gene ends were 0 bases for V and 14 bases for J; bases not matched to a gene: 6. The CDR3 covers 14 residues. Filled out from reference TRBV5-1 and TRBJ2-1, the complete variable domain reads KAGVTQTPRYLIKTRGQQVTLSCSPISGHRSVSWYQQTPGQGLQFLFEYFSETQRNKGNFPGRFSGRQFSNSRSEMNVSTLELGDSALYLCASSLVSSGGEEFFGPGTRLTVL.

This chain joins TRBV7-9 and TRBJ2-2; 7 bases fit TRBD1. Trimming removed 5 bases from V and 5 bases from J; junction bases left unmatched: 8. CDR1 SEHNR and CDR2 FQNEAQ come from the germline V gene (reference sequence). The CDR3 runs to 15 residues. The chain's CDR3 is CASSPGTVLTGELFF. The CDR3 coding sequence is TGTGCCAGCAGCCCCGGGACAGTCTTAACCGGGGAGCTGTTTTTT.